Presented here are 31 T cell receptor beta chains from one specimen sequenced in a study of OX40 agonist ivuxolimab in advanced cancers. The protocol used for the library was the immunoSEQ multiplex PCR assay. TCRdb stores this immuneACCESS table with in-frame sequences only. Part of the clones is absent; in the studies checked, under half of the shortfall reflects unresolved V genes, and no reason is known for the rest. This sample holds about 37,000 clones; roughly 84% were observed only once. The ten largest make up under 25% of the sample. The sequenced sample was CD4+ or CD8+ T cells sorted from blood, obtained in a trial of the OX40 agonist ivuxolimab. Source of these receptors: an adult with an advanced solid tumor such as melanoma, head and neck, liver or kidney cancer.

Written as DNA, the CDR3 is TGCGCCAGCAGCCACCCAGGGGACTCCTACGAGCAGTACTTC. Protein product: CASSHPGDSYEQYF. The rearrangement joins TRBV4-1 to TRBJ2-5, with a tentative D call TRBD1 (6 bases). The J call may be mistaken, given a closer DNA end match to TRBJ2-7. CDR1 is MGHRA and CDR2 is YSYEKL in the germline V gene. The CDR3 runs 14 residues.

The chain is built from TRBV7-8 and TRBJ1-1, with 9 bases lining up with TRBD1. Germline V gene data show CDR1 as SGHVS and CDR2 as FQNEAQ. The CDR3 contains 18 residues. The V and J ends lost 2 bases and 1 base, in that order; junction bases with no gene match: 11. CDR3 amino acids: CASSLPRDRVRTNTEAFF. The CDR3, as DNA: TGTGCCAGCAGCTTACCCAGGGACAGGGTGAGAACGAACACTGAAGCTTTCTTT.

The rearrangement joins TRBV10-1 to TRBJ1-3, with 9 bases identical to TRBD1. Germline V gene sequence: CDR1 WNHNN, CDR2 SYGVQD (reference sequence). The CDR3 is 15 amino acids. Trimming at V came to 7 bases and at J to 1 base, leaving 5 bases not matched to a gene. The CDR3 DNA reads TGCGCCAGCAACTTACAGGGGGCGTCTGGAAACACCATATATTTT. It encodes CASNLQGASGNTIYF.

This clone was picked up a small number of times. This chain connects TRBV4-1 to TRBJ2-7, with 8 bases fitting TRBD2. With V trimmed by 1 base and J by 4 bases, 6 bases remained unmatched. This CDR3 is 15 amino acids long. Per germline, CDR1 MGHRA and CDR2 YSYEKL. CDR3 DNA sequence: TGCGCCAGCAGCCAAGTAGAAAGCGGGAGATACGAGCAGTACTTC. This gives the protein CASSQVESGRYEQYF.

The chain employs TRBV9 and TRBJ1-2, with unresolved D. The length of the CDR3 is 13 residues. V was trimmed by 6 bases and J by 6 bases, leaving 15 bases between them. In germline, CDR1 is SGDLS, CDR2 YYNGEE. CDR3 nucleotides: TGTGCCAGCACCTATGCGGGGTCCGATGGCTACACCTTC. Amino acid sequence: CASTYAGSDGYTF.

The genes are TRBV29-1 and TRBJ1-1; D is ambiguous. The CDR3 contains 13 residues. With 1 base removed from V and 11 bases from J, the gap between germline ends came to 17 bases. The germline V gene has CDR1 SQVTM and CDR2 ANQGSEA. CDR3 DNA sequence: TGCAGCGTTGAAGTCCCGTTGCTCCTTTCCGCTTTCTTT. As protein: CSVEVPLLLSAFF.

V is TRBV27 and J is TRBJ2-1; D is ambiguous. The CDR3 contains 14 residues. Germline V gene data show CDR1 as MNHEY and CDR2 as SMNVEV (reference sequence). Trimming pared 0 bases from V and 4 bases from J, leaving 7 bases between. CDR3 loop: CASSLSYRYNEQFF. CDR3 nucleotides: TGTGCCAGCAGTTTATCTTACCGATACAATGAGCAGTTCTTC.

This clone was seen a single time. This chain joins TRBV6-5 and TRBJ2-5; 11 bases are shared with TRBD2. The CDR3 is made up of 14 amino acids. V gave up 5 bases and J gave up 3 bases; unmatched junction bases: 2. Germline V lookup: CDR1 MNHEY, CDR2 SVGAGI. This chain's CDR3 is CASSPGLAEETQYF. In DNA, the CDR3 is TGTGCCAGCAGTCCGGGACTAGCGGAAGAGACCCAGTACTTC.

The CDR3 spells CASSSSTSGSSYEQYF. The CDR3 region has the DNA TGTGCCAGCAGCTCATCGACTAGCGGGAGTTCCTACGAGCAGTACTTC. V and J are TRBV11-3 and TRBJ2-7, with TRBD2 identical over 12 bases. The V and J ends lost 4 bases and 1 base, in that order; junction bases with no gene match: 5. Looked up from germline, CDR1 is SGHNT and CDR2 is YENEEA. This CDR3 has 16 residues.

This sequence joins TRBV4-1 and TRBJ1-1; D is unresolved. The CDR3 length is 13 residues. Trimming removed 2 bases from V and 5 bases from J, with 9 bases in between. Germline CDR1 MGHRA, CDR2 YSYEKL. The CDR3 loop reads CASSQKGNTEAFF. The CDR3 region has the DNA TGCGCCAGCAGCCAAAAAGGAAATACTGAAGCTTTCTTT.

V gene TRBV2 combines with J gene TRBJ2-2; D not certain. The CDR3 covers 10 residues. In germline, CDR1 is SNHLY, CDR2 FYNNEI. V was trimmed by 10 bases and J by 6 bases, leaving 6 bases between them. This chain's CDR3 is CAIRAGELFF. The CDR3 nucleotides are TGTGCCATCCGGGCCGGGGAGCTGTTTTTT.

Only one count was recorded for this clone. CDR3 bases: TGTGCCAGCAGCTTAGAGGCACCGGGCGTGCCAGATACGCAGTATTTT. Translating gives CASSLEAPGVPDTQYF. The rearrangement uses TRBV11-2 and TRBJ2-3; D gene unclear. The germline CDR1 and CDR2 sequences are SGHAT and FQNNGV. The CDR3 is 16 amino acids. Deletions cut 0 bases from V and 4 bases from J, with 14 bases between.

The rearrangement joins TRBV19 to TRBJ2-1, with 8 positions matching TRBD2. CDR3 length equals 17 residues. CDR1 is LNHDA, CDR2 SQIVND, per germline (reference sequence). J was trimmed by 3 bases and V by 6 bases; bases with no gene match: 13. The CDR3 region is CASSITSGDQLYNEQFF. In DNA, the CDR3 is TGTGCCAGTAGCATCACTAGCGGAGACCAACTCTACAATGAGCAGTTCTTC.

J is TRBJ2-3 and V is TRBV6-6; tentatively, D is TRBD1 (5 bases). V shed 3 bases and J shed 3 bases, with 10 bases lying between them. The CDR3 spans 14 residues. Germline CDR1 and CDR2: MNHNY and SVGAGI (reference sequence). CDR3 loop: CASSYSRATDTQYF. The DNA for the CDR3 is TGTGCCAGCAGTTATTCCAGGGCTACAGATACGCAGTATTTT.

The chain couples TRBV6-6 to TRBJ2-1; no reliable D call. Germline V gene lookup returns CDR1 MNHNY and CDR2 SVGAGI (reference sequence). This CDR3 contains 16 residues. Trimming removed 6 bases at V and 2 bases at J, with 17 bases between. The CDR3 nucleotides are TGTGCCAGCAGCCCCGGTATAGCCGGAACCTACAATGAGCAGTTCTTC. Residues: CASSPGIAGTYNEQFF.

This clone showed up just a few times. The chain combines TRBV6-1 with TRBJ1-1, with a tentative D call TRBD1 (5 bases). Trimming left V 1 base short and J 5 bases short, with 20 bases between. This CDR3 is 17 amino acids long. CDR1 and CDR2 from the germline V gene are MNHNS and SASEGT. This CDR3 reads CASSEGGRGGVVTEAFF. The CDR3 DNA follows: TGTGCCAGCAGTGAAGGGGGTCGTGGGGGGGTAGTTACTGAAGCTTTCTTT.

The genes are TRBV7-9 and TRBJ1-1, with 9 bases aligning to TRBD1. Trimming at V came to 4 bases and at J to 4 bases, leaving 10 bases not matched to a gene. The CDR3 is 16 amino acids. Germline loops: CDR1 SEHNR, CDR2 FQNEAQ (reference sequence). The CDR3 sequence: CASSSTDRGMSTEAFF. The CDR3 DNA is TGTGCCAGCAGCTCTACCGACAGGGGGATGAGCACTGAAGCTTTCTTT.

The chain couples TRBV4-3 to TRBJ1-6; TRBD1 matches at 10 bases. The germline gives CDR1 LGHNA, CDR2 YSLEER. Trimming removed 0 bases from V and 8 bases from J; junction bases left unmatched: 1. This CDR3 comprises 15 residues. CDR3 nucleotides: TGCGCCAGCAGCCAAGAGGGACAGGGGCATTCACCCCTCCACTTT. It yields the protein CASSQEGQGHSPLHF.

This clone was observed a single time. The chain uses TRBV7-3 and TRBJ2-1; D is undetermined. V was shortened by 2 bases and J by 1 base, with 21 bases between the two germline ends. The CDR3 runs 19 residues. The germline CDR1 and CDR2 sequences are SGHTA and FQGTGA. CDR3 nucleotides: TGTGCCAGCAGCTTAGATTCGAGGTTTGGAGACCCTTCCTACAATGAGCAGTTCTTC. Protein sequence: CASSLDSRFGDPSYNEQFF.

This chain connects TRBV9 to TRBJ2-3; the D is unclear. The germline gives CDR1 SGDLS, CDR2 YYNGEE. V gave up 0 bases and J gave up 4 bases, with 6 bases separating them. This CDR3 has 13 residues. The CDR3 loop reads CASSVEASDTQYF. The CDR3 DNA is TGTGCCAGCAGCGTAGAGGCGTCAGATACGCAGTATTTT.

The genes are TRBV28 and TRBJ2-3, with 9 bases identical to TRBD1. Germline V gives CDR1 MDHEN, CDR2 SYDVKM. The CDR3 totals 15 residues. V dropped 4 bases and J dropped 5; count of bases not matched to a gene: 7. CDR3 loop: CASSSRTGVIDTQYF. The CDR3 DNA follows: TGTGCCAGCAGTTCGCGGACAGGGGTGATAGATACGCAGTATTTT.

The genes are TRBV7-6 and TRBJ2-1, with TRBD2 matching 8 bases. There are 14 residues in the CDR3. V was pared by 4 bases and J by 7 bases, with 6 bases of the junction left unmatched. Germline V lookup: CDR1 SGHVS, CDR2 FNYEAQ. The CDR3 here is CASSYPASGNEQFF. CDR3 DNA: TGTGCCAGCAGCTACCCGGCTAGCGGGAATGAGCAGTTCTTC.

This rearrangement joins TRBV10-1 to TRBJ2-5, with 8 bases that match TRBD1. Germline assignment: CDR1 WNHNN and CDR2 SYGVQD (reference sequence). The length of the CDR3 is 12 residues. The V and J ends lost 11 bases and 4 bases, in that order; junction bases with no gene match: 6. The CDR3 DNA sequence: TGCGCCTGCACGACAGGGGTAGAGACCCAGTACTTC. Amino acids: CACTTGVETQYF.

This clone occurred once. This chain links TRBV2 with TRBJ2-7, with TRBD1 matching 11 bases. Germline CDR1 is SNHLY and CDR2 is FYNNEI. Losses at the gene ends were 7 bases for V and 4 bases for J; bases not matched to a gene: 6. This CDR3 is built from 14 residues. CDR3: CASIPGQGVYEQYF. As DNA, the CDR3 is TGTGCCAGCATTCCGGGACAGGGGGTATACGAGCAGTACTTC.

This clone occurred many times. V and J are TRBV27 and TRBJ2-3, with unresolved D. The ends were cut back, 3 bases at V and 3 bases at J, with 13 bases in the middle. Germline V gene lookup returns CDR1 MNHEY and CDR2 SMNVEV (reference sequence). The CDR3 is made up of 15 amino acids. The CDR3: CASSLGSGSTDTQYF. CDR3 in DNA: TGTGCCAGCAGTTTGGGGTCAGGATCAACAGATACGCAGTATTTT.

The rearrangement uses TRBV5-1 and TRBJ2-7; D may match TRBD1 or TRBD2 (5 bases each). The V end was cut by 2 bases, the J end by 0 bases, with 12 bases between. The CDR3 contains 15 residues. The germline CDR1 and CDR2 sequences are SGHRS and YFSETQ. The CDR3 region is CASSLSRDASYEQYF. The CDR3, as DNA: TGCGCCAGCAGCTTATCCCGGGACGCCTCCTACGAGCAGTACTTC.

This clone has only a few counts. This chain links TRBV6-1 with TRBJ2-7; 10 bases fit TRBD1. Trimming cost V 10 bases and J 5 bases; bases outside gene matches: 11. This CDR3 comprises 14 residues. CDR1 is MNHNS, CDR2 SASEGT, per germline. Here the CDR3 reads CAITPGDRGHEQYF. The CDR3 DNA reads as TGTGCCATCACCCCGGGGGACAGGGGCCACGAGCAGTACTTC.

The chain employs TRBV7-9 and TRBJ1-5, with 7 nucleotides matching TRBD1. The CDR3 has 14 amino acids. With V trimmed by 5 bases and J by 3 bases, 4 bases remained unmatched. Germline CDR1 is SEHNR and CDR2 is FQNEAQ (reference sequence). CDR3 protein: CASSQGGNNQPQHF. In nucleotides, the CDR3 is TGTGCCAGCAGCCAGGGGGGGAACAATCAGCCCCAGCATTTT.

On this clone: At the DNA level, this CDR3 is encoded by other sequences in the same sample as well. Here the CDR3 reads CAISGGSNQPQHF. The CDR3 nucleotides are TGTGCCATCAGTGGGGGTAGCAATCAGCCCCAGCATTTT. The chain recombines TRBV10-3 with TRBJ1-5, with unresolved D. The CDR3 is made up of 13 amino acids. Germline V gene data show CDR1 as ENHRY and CDR2 as SYGVKD. Trimming took off 4 bases at V and 0 bases at J, with 4 bases between the two ends.

This chain links TRBV6-1 with TRBJ2-1; D is ambiguous. The CDR3 is 10 residues long. Germline V lookup: CDR1 MNHNS, CDR2 SASEGT. Trimming took 7 bases from V and 8 from J, leaving 6 bases between them. CDR3 region: CASKDHEQFF. The DNA of the CDR3 is TGTGCCAGCAAAGACCATGAGCAGTTCTTC.

V usage is TRBV27 and J usage is TRBJ2-1; TRBD2 matches at 8 bases. In germline, CDR1 is MNHEY, CDR2 SMNVEV (reference sequence). The CDR3 has 18 amino acids. Unmatched junction bases numbered 10, after V lost 3 bases and J lost 0 bases. The CDR3 nucleotides are TGTGCCAGCAGTTTCATTAGCGGGGTCCAAAGCTCCTACAATGAGCAGTTCTTC. This translates into CASSFISGVQSSYNEQFF.